The T cell receptor (beta chain) described here comes from a study of OX40 agonist ivuxolimab in advanced cancers. Study observations and caveats: The investigators did not determine what antigen specificity the expanded peripheral T cells had. More expanded clones were seen, on average, in CD8+ T cells than in CD4+.

Of note for this clone: Its specificity is not known.

This CDR3 spans 16 amino acids. Germline V gene data show CDR1 as MDHEN and CDR2 as SYDVKM. With 3 bases removed from V and 2 bases from J, the gap between germline ends came to 17 bases. TCRdb keeps only in-frame clones here, not all; method: immunoSEQ multiplex PCR. The table lists around 60,000 clones, around nine tenths of them singletons. The TCR originated in an adult with an advanced solid tumor such as melanoma, head and neck, liver or kidney cancer. This sample comprised CD4+ or CD8+ T cells sorted from blood, obtained in a trial of the OX40 agonist ivuxolimab. The rearrangement uses TRBV28 and TRBJ2-7, with D possibly matching TRBD2 (7 bases). This CDR3 reads CASSFGGGSLAYEQYF. The CDR3 nucleotides are TGTGCCAGCAGTTTTGGGGGCGGGAGTTTGGCCTACGAGCAGTACTTC.